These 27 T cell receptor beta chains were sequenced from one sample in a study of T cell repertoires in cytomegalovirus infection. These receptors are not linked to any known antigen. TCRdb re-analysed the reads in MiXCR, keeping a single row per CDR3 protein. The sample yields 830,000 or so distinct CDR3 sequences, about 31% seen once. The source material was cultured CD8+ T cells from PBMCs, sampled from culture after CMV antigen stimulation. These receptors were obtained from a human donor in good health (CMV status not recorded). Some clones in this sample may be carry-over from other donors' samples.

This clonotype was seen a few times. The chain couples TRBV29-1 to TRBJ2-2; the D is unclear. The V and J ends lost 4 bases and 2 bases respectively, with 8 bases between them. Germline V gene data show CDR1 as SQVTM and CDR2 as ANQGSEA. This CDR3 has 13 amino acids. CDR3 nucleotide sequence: TGCAGCGTTGTGAACGGAAACACCGGGGAGCTGTTTTTT. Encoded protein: CSVVNGNTGELFF.

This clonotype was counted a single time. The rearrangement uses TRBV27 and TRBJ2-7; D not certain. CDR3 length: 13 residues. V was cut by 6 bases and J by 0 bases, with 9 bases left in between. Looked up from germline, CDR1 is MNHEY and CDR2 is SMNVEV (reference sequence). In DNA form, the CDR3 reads TGTGCCAGCAGCTTTAGTGACTCCTACGAGCAGTACTTC. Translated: CASSFSDSYEQYF.

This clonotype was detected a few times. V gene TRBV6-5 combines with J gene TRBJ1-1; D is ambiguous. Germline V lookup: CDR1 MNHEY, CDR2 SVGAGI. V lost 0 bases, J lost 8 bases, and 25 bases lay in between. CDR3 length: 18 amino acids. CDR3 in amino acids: CASSYSEEELVYKGEAFF. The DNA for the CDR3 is TGTGCCAGCAGTTACTCGGAGGAGGAGTTAGTGTACAAAGGAGAAGCTTTCTTT.

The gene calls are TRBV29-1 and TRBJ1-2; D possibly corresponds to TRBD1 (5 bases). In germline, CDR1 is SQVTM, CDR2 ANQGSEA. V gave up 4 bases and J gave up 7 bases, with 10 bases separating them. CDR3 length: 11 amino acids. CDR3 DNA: TGCAGCGTTGTAAGCGGGGGTGGCTACACCTTC. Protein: CSVVSGGGYTF. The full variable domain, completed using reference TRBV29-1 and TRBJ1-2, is SAVISQKPSRDICQRGTSLTIQCQVDSQVTMMFWYRQQPGQSLTLIATANQGSEATYESGFVIDKFPISRPNLTFSTLTVSNMSPEDSSIYLCSVVSGGGYTFGSGTRLTVV.

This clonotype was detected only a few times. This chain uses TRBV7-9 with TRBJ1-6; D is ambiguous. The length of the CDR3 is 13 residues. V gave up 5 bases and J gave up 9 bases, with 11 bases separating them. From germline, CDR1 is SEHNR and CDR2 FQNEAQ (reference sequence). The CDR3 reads CASSTSGFSPLHF. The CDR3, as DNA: TGTGCCAGCAGCACAAGTGGGTTTTCACCCCTCCACTTT.

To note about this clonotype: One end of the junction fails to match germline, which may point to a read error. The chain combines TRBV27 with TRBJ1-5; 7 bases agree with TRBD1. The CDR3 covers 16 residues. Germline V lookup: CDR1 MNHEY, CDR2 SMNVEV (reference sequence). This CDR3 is CVSSSRTGYSNQPQHF. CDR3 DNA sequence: TGTGTCAGCAGTTCTCGGACAGGTTATAGCAATCAGCCCCAGCATTTT.

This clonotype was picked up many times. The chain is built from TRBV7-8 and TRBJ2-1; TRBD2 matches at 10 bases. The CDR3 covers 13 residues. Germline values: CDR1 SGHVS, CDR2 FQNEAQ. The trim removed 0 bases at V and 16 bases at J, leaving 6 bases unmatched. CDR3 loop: CASSLAKRGGKFF. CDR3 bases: TGTGCCAGCAGCTTAGCAAAGCGGGGGGGCAAATTCTTC.

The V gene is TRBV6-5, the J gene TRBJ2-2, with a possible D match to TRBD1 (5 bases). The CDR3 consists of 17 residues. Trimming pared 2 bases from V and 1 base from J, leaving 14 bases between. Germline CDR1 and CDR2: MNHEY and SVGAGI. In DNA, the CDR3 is TGTGCCAGCAGTTACCCCCGATTAGGGGTGAACACCGGGGAGCTGTTTTTT. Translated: CASSYPRLGVNTGELFF.

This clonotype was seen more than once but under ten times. The CDR3 DNA sequence: TGTGCCAGCAGTCCTACAGGGTCCGATGAGCAGTTCTTC. Its translation: CASSPTGSDEQFF. The chain combines TRBV12-3 or TRBV12-4 with TRBJ2-1; perhaps TRBD1 as D (6 bases). V was trimmed by 5 bases and J by 8 bases, leaving 13 bases between them. The CDR3 has 13 amino acids.

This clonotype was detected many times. CDR3 DNA: TGCAGTGCTAGAAAATCCCTACTAGACGCGGAGACCCAGTACTTC. Translation: CSARKSLLDAETQYF. The chain carries TRBV20-1 and TRBJ2-5, with a possible D match to TRBD2 (5 bases). Deletions cut 2 bases from V and 5 bases from J, with 18 bases between. The CDR3 consists of 15 residues. Germline V CDR1 and CDR2: DFQATT, SNEGSKA (reference sequence).

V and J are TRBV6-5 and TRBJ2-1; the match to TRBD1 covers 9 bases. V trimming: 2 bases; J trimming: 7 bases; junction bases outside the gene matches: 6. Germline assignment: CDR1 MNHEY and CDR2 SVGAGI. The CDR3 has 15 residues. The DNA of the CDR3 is TGTGCCAGCAGTTACCGGGACAGGGAAAATAATGAGCAGTTCTTC. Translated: CASSYRDRENNEQFF.

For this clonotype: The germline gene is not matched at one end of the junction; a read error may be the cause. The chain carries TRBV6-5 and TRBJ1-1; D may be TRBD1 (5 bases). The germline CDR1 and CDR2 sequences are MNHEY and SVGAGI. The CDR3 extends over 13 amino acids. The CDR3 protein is CASNGGVNAEAFF. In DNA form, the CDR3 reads TGTGCCAGCAATGGGGGGGTGAACGCTGAAGCTTTCTTT.

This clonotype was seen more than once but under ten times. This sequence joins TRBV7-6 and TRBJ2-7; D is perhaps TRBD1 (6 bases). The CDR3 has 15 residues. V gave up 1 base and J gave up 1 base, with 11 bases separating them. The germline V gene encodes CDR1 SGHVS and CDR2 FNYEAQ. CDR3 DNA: TGTGCCAGCAGCTTAGTGCTAGGGGGTTCCTACGAGCAGTACGTC. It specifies CASSLVLGGSYEQYV.

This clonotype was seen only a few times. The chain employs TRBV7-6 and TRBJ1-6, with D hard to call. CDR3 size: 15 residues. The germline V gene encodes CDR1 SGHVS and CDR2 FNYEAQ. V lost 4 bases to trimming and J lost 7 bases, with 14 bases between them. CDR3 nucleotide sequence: TGTGCCAGCAGCTCCCTCCGGGGAGGGAATTCACCCCTCCACTTT. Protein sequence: CASSSLRGGNSPLHF.

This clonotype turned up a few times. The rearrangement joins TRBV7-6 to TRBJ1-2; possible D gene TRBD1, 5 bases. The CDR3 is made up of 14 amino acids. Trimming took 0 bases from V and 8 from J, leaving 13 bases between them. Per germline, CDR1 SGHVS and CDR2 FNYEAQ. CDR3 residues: CASSLAIRAEGYTF. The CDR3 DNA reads TGTGCCAGCAGCTTAGCAATCAGGGCTGAAGGCTACACCTTC.

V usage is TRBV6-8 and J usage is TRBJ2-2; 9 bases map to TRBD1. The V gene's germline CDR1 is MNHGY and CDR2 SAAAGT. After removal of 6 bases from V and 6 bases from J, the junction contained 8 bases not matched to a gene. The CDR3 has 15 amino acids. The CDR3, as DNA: TGTGCCAGCAGCCCCGGGACAGGGTTTGCCGGGGAGCTGTTTTTT. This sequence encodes CASSPGTGFAGELFF.

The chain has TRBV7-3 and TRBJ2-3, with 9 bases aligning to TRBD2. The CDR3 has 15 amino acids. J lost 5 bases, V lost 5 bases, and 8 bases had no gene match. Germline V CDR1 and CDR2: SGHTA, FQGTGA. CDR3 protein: CASSQPGLAGDTQYF. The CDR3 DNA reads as TGTGCCAGCAGCCAGCCGGGACTAGCAGGAGATACGCAGTATTTT.

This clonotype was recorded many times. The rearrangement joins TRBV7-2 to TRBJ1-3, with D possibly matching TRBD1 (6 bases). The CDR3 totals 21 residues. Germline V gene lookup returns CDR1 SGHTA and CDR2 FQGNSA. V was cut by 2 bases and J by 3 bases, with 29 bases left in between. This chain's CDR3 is CASSLTPDLASRDKNGNTIYF. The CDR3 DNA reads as TGTGCCAGCAGCTTAACGCCCGACCTTGCTTCCCGGGACAAAAATGGAAACACCATATATTTT.

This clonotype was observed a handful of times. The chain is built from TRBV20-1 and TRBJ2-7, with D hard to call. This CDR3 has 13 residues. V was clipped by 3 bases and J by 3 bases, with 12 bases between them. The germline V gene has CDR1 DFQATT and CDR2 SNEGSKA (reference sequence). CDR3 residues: CSASLPILYEQYV. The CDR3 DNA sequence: TGCAGTGCTAGCCTCCCTATCCTCTACGAGCAGTACGTC.

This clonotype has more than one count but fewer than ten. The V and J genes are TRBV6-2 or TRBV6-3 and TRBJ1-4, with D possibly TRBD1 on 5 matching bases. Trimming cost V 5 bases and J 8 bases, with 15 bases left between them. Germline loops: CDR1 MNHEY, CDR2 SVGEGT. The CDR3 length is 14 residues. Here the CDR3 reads CASSRRASGEKLFF. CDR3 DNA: TGTGCCAGCAGTCGCCGGGCCTCAGGGGAAAAACTGTTTTTT.

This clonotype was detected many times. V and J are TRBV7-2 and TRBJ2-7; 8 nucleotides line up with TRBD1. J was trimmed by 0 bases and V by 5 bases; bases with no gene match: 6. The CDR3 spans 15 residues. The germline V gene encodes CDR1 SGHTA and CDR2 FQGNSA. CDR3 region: CASSLWTGSSYEQYF. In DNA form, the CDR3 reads TGTGCCAGCAGCCTATGGACAGGGTCCTCCTACGAGCAGTACTTC. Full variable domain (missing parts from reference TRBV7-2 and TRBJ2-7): GAGVSQSPSNKVTEKGKDVELRCDPISGHTALYWYRQSLGQGLEFLIYFQGNSAPDKSGLPSDRFSAERTGGSVSTLTIQRTQQEDSAVYLCASSLWTGSSYEQYFGPGTRLTVT.

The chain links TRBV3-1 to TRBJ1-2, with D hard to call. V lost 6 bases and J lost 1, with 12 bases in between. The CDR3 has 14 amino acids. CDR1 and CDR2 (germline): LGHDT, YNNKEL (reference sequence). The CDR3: CASRPDGDNYGYTF. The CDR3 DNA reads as TGTGCCAGCAGACCGGACGGAGATAACTATGGCTACACCTTC.

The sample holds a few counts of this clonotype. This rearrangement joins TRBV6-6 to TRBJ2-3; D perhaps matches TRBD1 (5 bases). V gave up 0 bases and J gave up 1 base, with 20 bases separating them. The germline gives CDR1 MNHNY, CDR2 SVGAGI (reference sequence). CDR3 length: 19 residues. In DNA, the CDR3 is TGTGCCAGCAGTTACTCGATGTATTTAGGGGCTAACGGCACAGATACGCAGTATTTT. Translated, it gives CASSYSMYLGANGTDTQYF.

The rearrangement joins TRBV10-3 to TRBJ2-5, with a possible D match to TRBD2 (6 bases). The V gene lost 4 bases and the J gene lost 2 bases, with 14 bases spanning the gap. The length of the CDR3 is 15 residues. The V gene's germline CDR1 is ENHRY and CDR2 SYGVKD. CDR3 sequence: CAISGASATQETQYF. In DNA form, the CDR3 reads TGTGCCATCAGTGGGGCTAGCGCTACTCAAGAGACCCAGTACTTC.

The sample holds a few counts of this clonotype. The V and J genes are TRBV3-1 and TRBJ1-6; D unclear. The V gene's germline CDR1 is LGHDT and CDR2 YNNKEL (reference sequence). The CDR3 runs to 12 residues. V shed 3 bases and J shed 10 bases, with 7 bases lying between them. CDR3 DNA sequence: TGTGCCAGCAGCCACGACGGATCACCCCTCCACTTT. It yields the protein CASSHDGSPLHF. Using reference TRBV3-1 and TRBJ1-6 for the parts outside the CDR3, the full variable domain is DTAVSQTPKYLVTQMGNDKSIKCEQNLGHDTMYWYKQDSKKFLKIMFSYNNKELIINETVPNRFSPKSPDKAHLNLHINSLELGDSAVYFCASSHDGSPLHFGNGTRLTVT.

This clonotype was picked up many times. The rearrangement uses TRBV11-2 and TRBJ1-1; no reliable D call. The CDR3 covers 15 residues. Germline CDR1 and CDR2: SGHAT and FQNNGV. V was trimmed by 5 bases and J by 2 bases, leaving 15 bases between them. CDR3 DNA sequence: TGTGCCAGCAGCCTTACACGAGGTTCAAACACTGAAGCTTTCTTT. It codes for CASSLTRGSNTEAFF.

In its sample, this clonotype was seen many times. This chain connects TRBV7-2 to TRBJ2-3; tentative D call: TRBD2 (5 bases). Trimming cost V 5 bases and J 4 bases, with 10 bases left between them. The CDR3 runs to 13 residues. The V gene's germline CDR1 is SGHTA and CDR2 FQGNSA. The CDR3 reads CASSIGGADTQYF. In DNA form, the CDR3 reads TGTGCCAGCAGCATCGGAGGAGCAGATACGCAGTATTTT.